A single sample gave rise to the 9 T cell receptor beta chains below, sequenced in a study of cytomegalovirus exposure and HLA in healthy donors. The PCR used 60 Vbeta and 13 Jbeta primers. This table comes from immunoSEQ multiplex PCR, and its TCRdb copy is limited to in-frame clones, with some not included. The sample yields about 140,000 clones, about four fifths seen once. Sequencing was done on a sample of PBMCs. These receptors came from a man between 25 and 39 years old in good health and CMV-seronegative.

The rearrangement links TRBV14 to TRBJ2-6; D is perhaps TRBD1 (6 bases). V dropped 0 bases and J dropped 4 bases, with 13 bases sitting between them. CDR1 and CDR2 (germline): SGHDN, FVKESK. This CDR3 contains 17 residues. CDR3 nucleotide sequence: TGTGCCAGCAGCCAAGACACAGGGACGTGGGGGGCCAACGTCCTGACTTTC. Protein sequence: CASSQDTGTWGANVLTF. Full variable domain (remainder filled in from reference TRBV14 and TRBJ2-6): EAGVTQFPSHSVIEKGQTVTLRCDPISGHDNLYWYRRVMGKEIKFLLHFVKESKQDESGMPNNRFLAERTGGTYSTLKVQPAELEDSGVYFCASSQDTGTWGANVLTFGAGSRLTVL.

This clone appeared a few times. At one boundary the junction diverges from the germline segment, which might be a read error. The chain carries TRBV19 and TRBJ1-1; 8 bases fit TRBD1. The germline CDR1 and CDR2 sequences are LNHDA and SQIVND (reference sequence). The CDR3 contains 15 residues. DNA for the CDR3: TGTGCCAGTACTACGGAGGACAGGGTGAAAACTGAAGCTTTCTTT. Encoded protein: CASTTEDRVKTEAFF. The full variable domain, in which reference TRBV19 and TRBJ1-1 provide the parts outside the CDR3, is DGGITQSPKYLFRKEGQNVTLSCEQNLNHDAMYWYRQDPGQGLRLIYYSQIVNDFQKGDIAEGYSVSREKKESFPLTVTSAQKNPTAFYLCASTTEDRVKTEAFFGQGTRLTVV.

This chain joins TRBV7-9 and TRBJ1-1; possible D gene TRBD1, 6 bases. Germline lookup yields CDR1 SEHNR and CDR2 FQNEAQ (reference sequence). Trimming took off 1 base at V and 3 bases at J, with 9 bases between the two ends. This CDR3 region has 14 residues. The CDR3 is CASSLVAGDTEAFF. CDR3 DNA sequence: TGTGCCAGCAGCTTAGTGGCAGGGGACACTGAAGCTTTCTTT.

The chain joins TRBV6-5 to TRBJ2-3; TRBD2 is a possible D gene (7 bases). The germline gives CDR1 MNHEY, CDR2 SVGAGI. Trimming stripped 6 bases from V and 4 bases from J, with 17 bases between. This CDR3 is 15 amino acids long. The CDR3 reads CASRQGIGGSDTQYF. Here the CDR3 DNA reads TGTGCCAGCAGACAGGGAATCGGGGGGTCAGATACGCAGTATTTT.

The chain joins TRBV28 to TRBJ1-4; 8 bases fit TRBD1. From germline, CDR1 is MDHEN and CDR2 SYDVKM. V shed 6 bases and J 3 bases; nucleotides not matched to a gene: 6. The CDR3 runs to 15 residues. CDR3 amino acids: CASRAPGQANEKLFF. The CDR3, as DNA: TGTGCCAGCAGGGCTCCGGGACAGGCTAATGAAAAACTGTTTTTT. The full variable domain, its missing parts supplied by reference TRBV28 and TRBJ1-4, is DVKVTQSSRYLVKRTGEKVFLECVQDMDHENMFWYRQDPGLGLRLIYFSYDVKMKEKGDIPEGYSVSREKKERFSLILESASTNQTSMYLCASRAPGQANEKLFFGSGTQLSVL.

In this sample, this clone turned up once. The rearrangement links TRBV7-9 to TRBJ2-1; TRBD2 matches 12 bases. CDR1 and CDR2 (germline): SEHNR, FQNEAQ (reference sequence). V trimming: 6 bases; J trimming: 5 bases; junction bases outside the gene matches: 5. The CDR3 extends over 15 amino acids. DNA for the CDR3: TGTGCCAGCAGGCAGACTAGCGGGGGAAACAATGAGCAGTTCTTC. This encodes CASRQTSGGNNEQFF.

This chain joins TRBV6-5 and TRBJ1-5, with a tentative D call TRBD1 (5 bases). Germline V gives CDR1 MNHEY, CDR2 SVGAGI. With 6 bases removed from V and 4 bases from J, the gap between germline ends came to 16 bases. The length of the CDR3 is 15 residues. The CDR3 loop is CASRPQLGPNQPQHF. DNA for the CDR3: TGTGCCAGCAGACCGCAGCTGGGGCCTAATCAGCCCCAGCATTTT.

This clone was seen only once. The chain recombines TRBV6-4 with TRBJ1-4; D call uncertain. The ends were cut back, 3 bases at V and 0 bases at J, with 17 bases in the middle. There are 18 residues in the CDR3. Looked up from germline, CDR1 is MRHNA and CDR2 is SNTAGT. For the CDR3, the DNA is TGTGCCAGCAGTGAGAGGGCCCCCTCTGTTGCAACTAATGAAAAACTGTTTTTT. It translates to CASSERAPSVATNEKLFF.

This clone was recorded only once. The chain recombines TRBV7-8 with TRBJ1-2; the match to TRBD1 covers 8 bases. Losses at the gene ends were 10 bases for V and 4 bases for J; bases not matched to a gene: 5. Germline lookup yields CDR1 SGHVS and CDR2 FQNEAQ. The CDR3 runs 12 residues. CDR3 sequence reads: CANRTGIYGYTF. The CDR3 nucleotides are TGTGCCAACAGGACAGGGATCTATGGCTACACCTTC.